The clone carrying this TCR beta chain was counted between two and nine times. Its matching antigen is unknown. The CDR3 sequence is 13 residues long. The germline V gene encodes CDR1 ENHRY and CDR2 SYGVKD. The germline V and J ends were trimmed by 11 bases and 7 bases, with 20 bases remaining between them. The sample belongs to a study of cytomegalovirus exposure and HLA in healthy donors. Study observations and caveats: First-cohort TCR clusters tended to co-occur in the 130 or so validation repertoires, a later analysis found. Some 150 TCR beta chains were listed as cytomegalovirus-associated.

The donors were members of the roughly 130-subject validation cohort (separate from the roughly 670-subject first cohort). Sequenced by immunoSEQ multiplex PCR; TCRdb stores in-frame clones only, minus some. The sample contains some 130,000 clones, roughly 79% of which appear only once. What was sequenced was PBMCs. The TCR originated in a man younger than 45 in good health and CMV-seropositive. V is TRBV10-3 and J is TRBJ1-2; tentative D call: TRBD1 (5 bases). The DNA for the CDR3 is TGTGCCTCCGGCGGGGAACAGGCGTTTGGCTACACCTTC. Its protein is CASGGEQAFGYTF.